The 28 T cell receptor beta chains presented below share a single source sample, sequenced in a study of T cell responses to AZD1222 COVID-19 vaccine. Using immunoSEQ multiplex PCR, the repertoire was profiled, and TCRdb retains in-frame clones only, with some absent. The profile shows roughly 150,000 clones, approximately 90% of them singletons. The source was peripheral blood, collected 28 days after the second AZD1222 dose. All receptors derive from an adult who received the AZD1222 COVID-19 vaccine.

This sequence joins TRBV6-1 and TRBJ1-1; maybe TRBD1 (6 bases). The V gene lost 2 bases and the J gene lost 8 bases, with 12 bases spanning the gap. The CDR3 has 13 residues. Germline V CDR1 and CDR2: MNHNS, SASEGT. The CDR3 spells CASSEYQGREAFF. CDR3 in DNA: TGTGCCAGCAGTGAATATCAGGGGCGAGAAGCTTTCTTT.

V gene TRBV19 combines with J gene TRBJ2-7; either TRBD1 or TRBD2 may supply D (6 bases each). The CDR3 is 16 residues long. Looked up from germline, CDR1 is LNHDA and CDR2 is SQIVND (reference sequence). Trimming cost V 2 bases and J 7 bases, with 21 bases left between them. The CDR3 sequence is CASSIKGGGSEGEQYF. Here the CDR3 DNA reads TGTGCCAGTAGTATAAAGGGGGGCGGTTCGGAGGGTGAGCAGTACTTC.

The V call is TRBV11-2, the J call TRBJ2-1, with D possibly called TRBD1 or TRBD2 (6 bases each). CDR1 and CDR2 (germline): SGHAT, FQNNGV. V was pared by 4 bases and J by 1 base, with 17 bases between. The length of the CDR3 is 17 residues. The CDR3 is CASSSPLGGSSYNEQFF. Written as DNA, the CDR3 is TGTGCCAGCAGCTCCCCACTAGGGGGGAGTTCCTACAATGAGCAGTTCTTC.

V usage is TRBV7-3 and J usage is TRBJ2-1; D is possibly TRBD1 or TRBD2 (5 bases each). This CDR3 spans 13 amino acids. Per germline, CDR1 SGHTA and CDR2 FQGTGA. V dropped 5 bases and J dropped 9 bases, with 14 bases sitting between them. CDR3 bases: TGTGCCAGCAGCACCCAAATGAGGGGTGAGCAGTTCTTC. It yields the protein CASSTQMRGEQFF.

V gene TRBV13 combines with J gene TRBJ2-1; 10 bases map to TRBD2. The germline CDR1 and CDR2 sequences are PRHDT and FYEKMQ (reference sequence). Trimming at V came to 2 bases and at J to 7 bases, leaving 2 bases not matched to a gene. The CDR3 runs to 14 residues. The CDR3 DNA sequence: TGTGCCAGCAGCTTACCTAGCGGGGGTAATGAGCAGTTCTTC. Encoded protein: CASSLPSGGNEQFF.

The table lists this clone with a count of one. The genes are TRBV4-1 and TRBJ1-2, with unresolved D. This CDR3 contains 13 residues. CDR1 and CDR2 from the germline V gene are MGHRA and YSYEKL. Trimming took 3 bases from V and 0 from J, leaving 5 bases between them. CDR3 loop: CASSQLANYGYTF. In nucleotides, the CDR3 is TGCGCCAGCAGCCAGTTAGCTAACTATGGCTACACCTTC.

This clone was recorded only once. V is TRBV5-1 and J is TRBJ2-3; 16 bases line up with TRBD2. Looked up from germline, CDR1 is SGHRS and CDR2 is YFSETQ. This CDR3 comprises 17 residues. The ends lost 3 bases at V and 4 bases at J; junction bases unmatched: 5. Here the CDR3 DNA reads TGCGCCAGCAGCTCTGGGACTAGCGGGAGGGTCGCAGATACGCAGTATTTT. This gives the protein CASSSGTSGRVADTQYF. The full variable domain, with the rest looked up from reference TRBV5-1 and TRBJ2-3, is KAGVTQTPRYLIKTRGQQVTLSCSPISGHRSVSWYQQTPGQGLQFLFEYFSETQRNKGNFPGRFSGRQFSNSRSEMNVSTLELGDSALYLCASSSGTSGRVADTQYFGPGTRLTVL.

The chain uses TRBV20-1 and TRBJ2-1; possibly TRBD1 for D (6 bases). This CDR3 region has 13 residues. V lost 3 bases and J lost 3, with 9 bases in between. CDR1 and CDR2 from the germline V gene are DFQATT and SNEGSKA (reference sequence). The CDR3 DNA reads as TGCAGTGCTAGTACAGGGATCTACAATGAGCAGTTCTTC. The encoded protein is CSASTGIYNEQFF.

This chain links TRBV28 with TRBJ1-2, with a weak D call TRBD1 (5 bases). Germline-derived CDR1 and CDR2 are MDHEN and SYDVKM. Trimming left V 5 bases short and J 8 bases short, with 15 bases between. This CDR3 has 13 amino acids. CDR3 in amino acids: CASSESGTGGYTF. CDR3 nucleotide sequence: TGTGCCAGCAGTGAGTCGGGGACGGGGGGCTACACCTTC.

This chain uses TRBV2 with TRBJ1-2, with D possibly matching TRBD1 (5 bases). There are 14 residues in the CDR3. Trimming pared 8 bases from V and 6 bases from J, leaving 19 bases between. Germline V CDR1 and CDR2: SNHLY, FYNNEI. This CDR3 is CASQSIQLGHGYTF. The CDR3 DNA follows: TGTGCCAGCCAAAGCATCCAGCTGGGGCATGGCTACACCTTC.

CDR3: CASSVGGVGNSPLHF. The CDR3, as DNA: TGTGCCAGCAGCGTAGGTGGGGTCGGCAATTCACCCCTCCACTTT. The chain combines TRBV9 with TRBJ1-6, with D hard to call. CDR1 and CDR2 (germline): SGDLS, YYNGEE. This CDR3 is 15 amino acids long. Trimming took 0 bases from V and 7 from J, leaving 11 bases between them. The full variable domain, completed using reference TRBV9 and TRBJ1-6, is DSGVTQTPKHLITATGQRVTLRCSPRSGDLSVYWYQQSLDQGLQFLIQYYNGEERAKGNILERFSAQQFPDLHSELNLSSLELGDSALYFCASSVGGVGNSPLHFGNGTRLTVT.

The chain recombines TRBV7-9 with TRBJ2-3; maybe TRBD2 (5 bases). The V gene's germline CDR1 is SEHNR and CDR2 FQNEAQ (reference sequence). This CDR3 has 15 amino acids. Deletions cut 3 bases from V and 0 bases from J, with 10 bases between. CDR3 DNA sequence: TGTGCCAGCAGCTTGGTAGCGAGTAGCACAGATACGCAGTATTTT. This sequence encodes CASSLVASSTDTQYF.

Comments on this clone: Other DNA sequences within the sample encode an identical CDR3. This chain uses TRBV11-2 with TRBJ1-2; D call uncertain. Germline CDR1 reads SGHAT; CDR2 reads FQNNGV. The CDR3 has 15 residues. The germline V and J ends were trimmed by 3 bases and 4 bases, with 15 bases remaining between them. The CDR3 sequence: CASSLAAGEPYGYTF. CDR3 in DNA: TGTGCCAGCAGCTTGGCTGCTGGAGAGCCCTATGGCTACACCTTC.

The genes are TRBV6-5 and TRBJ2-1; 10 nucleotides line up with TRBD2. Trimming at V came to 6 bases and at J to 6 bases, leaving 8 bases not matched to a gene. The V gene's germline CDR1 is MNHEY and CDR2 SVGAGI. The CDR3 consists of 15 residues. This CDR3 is CASSNLAGARNEQFF. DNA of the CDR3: TGTGCCAGCAGCAACCTAGCGGGAGCCCGCAATGAGCAGTTCTTC.

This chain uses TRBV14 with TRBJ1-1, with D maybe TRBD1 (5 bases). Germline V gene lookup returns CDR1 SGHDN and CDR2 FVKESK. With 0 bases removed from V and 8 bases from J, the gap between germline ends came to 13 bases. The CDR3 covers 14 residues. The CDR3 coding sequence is TGTGCCAGCAGCCAAGATCTGAGGGGTTCGGAAGCTTTCTTT. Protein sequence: CASSQDLRGSEAFF.

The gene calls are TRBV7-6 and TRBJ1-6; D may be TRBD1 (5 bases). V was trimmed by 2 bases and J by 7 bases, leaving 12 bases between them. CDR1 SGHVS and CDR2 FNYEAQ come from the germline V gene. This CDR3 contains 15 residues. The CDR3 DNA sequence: TGTGCCAGCAGCTTAACGGCAGGGAAGAATTCACCCCTCCACTTT. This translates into CASSLTAGKNSPLHF.

As DNA, the CDR3 is TGTGCCAGCAGGTTACCTCCCGCGGAGGATGAGCAGTTCTTC. Translating gives CASRLPPAEDEQFF. The J gene is TRBJ2-1, the V gene TRBV7-9, with a tentative D call TRBD2 (5 bases). The CDR3 is 14 amino acids. V was cut by 6 bases and J by 8 bases, with 17 bases left in between. Germline loops: CDR1 SEHNR, CDR2 FQNEAQ (reference sequence).

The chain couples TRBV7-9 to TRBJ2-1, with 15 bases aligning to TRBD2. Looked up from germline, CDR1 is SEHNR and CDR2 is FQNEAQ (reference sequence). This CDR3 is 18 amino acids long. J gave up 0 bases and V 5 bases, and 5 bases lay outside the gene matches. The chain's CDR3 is CASSPGLAGGPSYNEQFF. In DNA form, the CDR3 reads TGTGCCAGCAGCCCGGGACTAGCGGGGGGCCCCTCCTACAATGAGCAGTTCTTC.

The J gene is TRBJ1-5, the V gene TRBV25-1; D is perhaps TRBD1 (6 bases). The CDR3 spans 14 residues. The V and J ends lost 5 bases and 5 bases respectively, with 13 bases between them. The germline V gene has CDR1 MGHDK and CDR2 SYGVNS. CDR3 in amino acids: CASSLTGGDQPQHF. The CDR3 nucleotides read TGTGCCAGCAGTTTGACAGGCGGGGATCAGCCCCAGCATTTT.

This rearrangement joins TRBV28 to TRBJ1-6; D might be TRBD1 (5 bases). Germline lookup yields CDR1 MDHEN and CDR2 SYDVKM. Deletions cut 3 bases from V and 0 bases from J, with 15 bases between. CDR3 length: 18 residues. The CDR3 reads CASSLGDGESSYNSPLHF. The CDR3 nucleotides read TGTGCCAGCAGTTTGGGGGACGGTGAGAGCTCCTATAATTCACCCCTCCACTTT.

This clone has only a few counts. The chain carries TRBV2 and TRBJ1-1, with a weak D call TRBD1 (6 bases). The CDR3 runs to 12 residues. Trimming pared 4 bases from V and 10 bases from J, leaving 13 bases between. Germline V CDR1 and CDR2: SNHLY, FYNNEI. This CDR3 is CASSAGARRAFF. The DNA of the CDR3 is TGTGCCAGCAGTGCGGGGGCGCGGAGAGCTTTCTTT.

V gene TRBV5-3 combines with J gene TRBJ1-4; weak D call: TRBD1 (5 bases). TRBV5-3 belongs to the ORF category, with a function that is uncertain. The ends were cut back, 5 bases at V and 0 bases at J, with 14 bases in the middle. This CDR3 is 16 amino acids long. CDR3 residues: CARRPRQLATNEKLFF. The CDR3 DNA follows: TGTGCCAGAAGACCTAGACAGCTTGCAACTAATGAAAAACTGTTTTTT.

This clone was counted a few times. The CDR3 loop reads CASSKVSEAFF. CDR3 in DNA: TGTGCCAGCAGCAAAGTCTCTGAAGCTTTCTTT. V and J are TRBV21-1 and TRBJ1-1. TRBV21-1 is labeled a pseudogene. The CDR3 spans 11 residues.

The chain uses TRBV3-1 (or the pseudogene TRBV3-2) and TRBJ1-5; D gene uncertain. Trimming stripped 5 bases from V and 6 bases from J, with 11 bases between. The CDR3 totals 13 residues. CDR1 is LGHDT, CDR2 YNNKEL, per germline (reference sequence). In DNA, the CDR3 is TGTGCCAGCAGCACGGGTGGACCTCAGCCCCAGCATTTT. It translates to CASSTGGPQPQHF.

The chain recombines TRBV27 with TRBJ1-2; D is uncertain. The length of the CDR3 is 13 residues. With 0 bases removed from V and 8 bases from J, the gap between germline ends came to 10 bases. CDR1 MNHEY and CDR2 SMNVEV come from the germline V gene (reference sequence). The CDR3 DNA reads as TGTGCCAGCAGTTTATCGGAGTTTGACGGCTACACCTTC. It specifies CASSLSEFDGYTF.

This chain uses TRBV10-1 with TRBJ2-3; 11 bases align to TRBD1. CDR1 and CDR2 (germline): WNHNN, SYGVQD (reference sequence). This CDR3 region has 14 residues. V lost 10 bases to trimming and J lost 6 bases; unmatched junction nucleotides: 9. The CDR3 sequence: CATSDRGHGDTQYF. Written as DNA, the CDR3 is TGCGCCACCTCGGACAGGGGGCATGGGGATACGCAGTATTTT.

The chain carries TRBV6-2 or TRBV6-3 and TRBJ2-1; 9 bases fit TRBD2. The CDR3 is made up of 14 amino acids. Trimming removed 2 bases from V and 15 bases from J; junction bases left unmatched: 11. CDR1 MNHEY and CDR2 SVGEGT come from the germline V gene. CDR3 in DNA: TGTGCCAGCAGTTACGGGGTAGCGGGAGACCCCAGGTTCTTC. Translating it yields CASSYGVAGDPRFF.

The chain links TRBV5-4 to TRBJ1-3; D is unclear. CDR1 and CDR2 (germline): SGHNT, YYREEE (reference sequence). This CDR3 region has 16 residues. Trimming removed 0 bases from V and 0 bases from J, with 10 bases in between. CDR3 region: CASSLGVASSGNTIYF. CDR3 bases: TGTGCCAGCAGCTTGGGTGTGGCGAGCTCTGGAAACACCATATATTTT.